The clone carrying this T cell receptor (beta chain) has just a few counts. Trimming cost V 7 bases and J 0 bases; bases outside gene matches: 3. This CDR3 has 14 residues. CDR1 and CDR2 from the germline V gene are WNHNN and SYGVQD (reference sequence). Using RNA transcripts, the TCR beta CDR3 regions were amplified. First-round RT-PCR with HTBI primers preceded a second-round multiplex PCR. TCRdb used MiXCR to reprocess the multiplex PCR reads, holding one entry per CDR3 protein. The sample includes about 620,000 distinct CDR3 sequences, 22% of them seen just once. Establishment of the diagnosis relied upon clinical symptoms, serum thyroxine, TRAb, thyroid ultrasound and orbital computed tomography. The source of the sample is a study of Graves' ophthalmopathy and Graves' hyperthyroidism.

The sequenced material came from peripheral blood. This sequence joins TRBV10-1 and TRBJ2-5; TRBD2 matches at 9 bases. The source of this sequence is a woman aged 18-29 years with stable Graves' hyperthyroidism. Some clones in this sample may be carry-over from other donors' samples. The CDR3 protein is CASNVAGDQETQYF. The CDR3 DNA is TGCGCCAGCAACGTAGCGGGGGACCAAGAGACCCAGTACTTC.